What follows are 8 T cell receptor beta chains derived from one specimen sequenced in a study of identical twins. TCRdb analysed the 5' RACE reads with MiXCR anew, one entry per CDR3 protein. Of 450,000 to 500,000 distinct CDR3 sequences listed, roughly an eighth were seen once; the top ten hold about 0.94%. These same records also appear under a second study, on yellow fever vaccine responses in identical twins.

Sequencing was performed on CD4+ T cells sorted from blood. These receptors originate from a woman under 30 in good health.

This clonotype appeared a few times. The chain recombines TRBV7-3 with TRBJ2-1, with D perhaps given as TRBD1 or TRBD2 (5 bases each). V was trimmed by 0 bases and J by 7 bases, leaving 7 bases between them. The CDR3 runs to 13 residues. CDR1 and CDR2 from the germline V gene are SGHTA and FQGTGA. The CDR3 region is CASSLTWGNEQFF. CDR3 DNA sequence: TGTGCCAGCAGCTTAACATGGGGGAATGAGCAGTTCTTC.

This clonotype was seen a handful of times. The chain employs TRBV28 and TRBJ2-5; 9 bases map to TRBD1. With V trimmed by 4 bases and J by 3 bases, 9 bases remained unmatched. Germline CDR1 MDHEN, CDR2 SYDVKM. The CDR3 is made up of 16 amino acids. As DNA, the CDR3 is TGTGCCAGCAGTTCACCCGGGGACAGGGCAAAAGAGACCCAGTACTTC. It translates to CASSSPGDRAKETQYF.

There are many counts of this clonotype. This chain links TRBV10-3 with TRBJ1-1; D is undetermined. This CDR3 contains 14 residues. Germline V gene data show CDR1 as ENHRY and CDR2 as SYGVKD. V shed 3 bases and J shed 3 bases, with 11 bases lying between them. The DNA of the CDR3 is TGTGCCATCAGTGAAGATTGGGCGCACACTGAAGCTTTCTTT. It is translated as CAISEDWAHTEAFF.

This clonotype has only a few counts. This CDR3 reads CASSSGLAMLREQYF. CDR3 coding DNA: TGTGCCAGCAGCTCGGGACTAGCGATGTTGCGCGAGCAGTACTTC. The chain carries TRBV28 and TRBJ2-7; 10 bases align to TRBD2. This CDR3 has 15 residues. Germline lookup yields CDR1 MDHEN and CDR2 SYDVKM. Germline trimming cut 6 bases from V and 6 bases from J; bases unmatched to any gene: 11. The complete variable domain, with remaining parts taken from reference TRBV28 and TRBJ2-7, reads DVKVTQSSRYLVKRTGEKVFLECVQDMDHENMFWYRQDPGLGLRLIYFSYDVKMKEKGDIPEGYSVSREKKERFSLILESASTNQTSMYLCASSSGLAMLREQYFGPGTRLTVT.

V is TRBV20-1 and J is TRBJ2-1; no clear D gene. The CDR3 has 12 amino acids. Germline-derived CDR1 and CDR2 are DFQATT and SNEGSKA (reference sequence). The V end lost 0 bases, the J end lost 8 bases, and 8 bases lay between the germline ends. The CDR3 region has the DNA TGCAGTGCTAGAGAAGCAGGCGATGAGCAGTTCTTC. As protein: CSAREAGDEQFF.

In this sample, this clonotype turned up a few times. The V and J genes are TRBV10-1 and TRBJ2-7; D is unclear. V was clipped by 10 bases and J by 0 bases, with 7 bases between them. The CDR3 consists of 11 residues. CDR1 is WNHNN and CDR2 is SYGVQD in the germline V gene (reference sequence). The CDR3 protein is CAILPSYEQYF. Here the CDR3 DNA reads TGCGCCATCCTCCCCTCCTACGAGCAGTACTTC.

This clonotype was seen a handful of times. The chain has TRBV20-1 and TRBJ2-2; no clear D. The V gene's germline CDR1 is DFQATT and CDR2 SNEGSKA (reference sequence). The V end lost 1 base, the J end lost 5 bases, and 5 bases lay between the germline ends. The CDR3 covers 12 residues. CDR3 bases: TGCAGTGCTAGAGCCCAGACCGGGGAGCTGTTTTTT. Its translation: CSARAQTGELFF.

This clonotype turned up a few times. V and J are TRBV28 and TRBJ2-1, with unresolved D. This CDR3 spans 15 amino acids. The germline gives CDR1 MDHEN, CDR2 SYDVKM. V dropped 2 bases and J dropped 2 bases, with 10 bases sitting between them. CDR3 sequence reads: CASSLRAPTYNEQFF. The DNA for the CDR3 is TGTGCCAGCAGTTTACGGGCACCCACCTACAATGAGCAGTTCTTC. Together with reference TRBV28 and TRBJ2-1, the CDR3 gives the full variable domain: DVKVTQSSRYLVKRTGEKVFLECVQDMDHENMFWYRQDPGLGLRLIYFSYDVKMKEKGDIPEGYSVSREKKERFSLILESASTNQTSMYLCASSLRAPTYNEQFFGPGTRLTVL.